This T cell receptor beta chain came from a study of cytomegalovirus exposure and HLA in healthy donors. Study as a whole: Just over 80% of roughly 400 genotyped donors fell in the Caucasian-associated ancestry cluster. Study-wide points: Later work found most CMV-associated TCR beta chains apparently HLA-restricted. The productive fraction for most TCR beta V segments was about 87% or about 30% in an earlier analysis.

The PCR had 60 Vbeta and 13 Jbeta primers. As originally analysed: Later, an analysis found 75 million to 90 million unique TCR beta chains, and 8.5 million to 12 million of these were shared. TCRdb's copy holds only in-frame clones and misses some; the assay was immunoSEQ multiplex PCR. That table furnishes V, J and clone size, whereas the DNA furnished D and trimming. This repertoire includes about 190,000 clones. With regard to this clone: Antigen specificity is unknown.

CDR3 length: 15 residues. V was clipped by 6 bases and J by 4 bases; unmatched bases: 8. Germline V CDR1 and CDR2: LNHDA, SQIVND (reference sequence). The sample was PBMCs. This receptor was taken from a woman in her twenties or thirties in good health and CMV-seropositive. The rearrangement links TRBV19 to TRBJ2-1, with TRBD1 matching 8 bases. CDR3 DNA sequence: TGTGCCAGTAGAAGACGGGACAGGAGTTACAATGAGCAGTTCTTC. The encoded protein is CASRRRDRSYNEQFF.